This TCR beta chain originates from a study of T cell changes during pregnancy in multiple sclerosis. Germline V gene sequence: CDR1 SGHDN, CDR2 FVKESK. The CDR3 runs to 13 residues. V was trimmed by 5 bases and J by 10 bases, leaving 14 bases between them. Profiling relied on immunoSEQ multiplex PCR, and the TCRdb table lists in-frame clones only, not all of them. The sample has about 87,000 clones; 80% to 95% are singletons. The J gene is TRBJ2-2, the V gene TRBV14; D not resolved. The TCR originated in a female donor in good health, enrolled as a control in a pregnancy study. Sequenced material: peripheral blood, taken in the third trimester of pregnancy. DNA for the CDR3: TGTGCCAGCAGCAGAGCCTGCTCGTTGGAGCTGTTTTTT. Protein sequence: CASSRACSLELFF.